A single sample is the source of the 6 T cell receptor beta chains below, sequenced in a study of blood T cell repertoires in COVID-19. The assay was immunoSEQ multiplex PCR, and TCRdb's table has in-frame clones only and misses some. The table shows 200,000 or so clones, with around 89% occurring only once. The sample was PBMCs or T cells enriched from blood (not recorded which). The receptors here all came from a woman aged 40 to 49 with acute COVID-19.

The chain uses TRBV7-2 and TRBJ2-3; the D gene is possibly TRBD1 (5 bases). The V and J ends lost 4 bases and 8 bases respectively, with 16 bases between them. Germline values: CDR1 SGHTA, CDR2 FQGNSA. This CDR3 has 14 amino acids. CDR3 bases: TGTGCCAGCAGCTCAGGACACCCTTTGGGTACGCAGTATTTT. Protein sequence: CASSSGHPLGTQYF.

The V and J genes are TRBV5-1 and TRBJ2-2; D is perhaps TRBD1 (6 bases). Looked up from germline, CDR1 is SGHRS and CDR2 is YFSETQ. Trimming left V 4 bases short and J 2 bases short, with 15 bases between. The CDR3 extends over 16 amino acids. CDR3 bases: TGCGCCAGCAGCCGTGTGATACAGGGAAACACCGGGGAGCTGTTTTTT. This sequence encodes CASSRVIQGNTGELFF.

The rearrangement uses TRBV7-9 and TRBJ2-3, with TRBD1 identical over 10 bases. Germline assignment: CDR1 SEHNR and CDR2 FQNEAQ (reference sequence). CDR3 length equals 17 residues. J gave up 4 bases and V 6 bases, and 13 bases lay outside the gene matches. The CDR3 sequence: CASSLTPGQGDSDTQYF. CDR3 in DNA: TGTGCCAGCAGTTTGACCCCCGGACAGGGGGACTCAGATACGCAGTATTTT.

Regarding this clone: Germline is not matched at one junction end, which may reflect a read error. This sequence joins TRBV9 and TRBJ2-5; 7 nucleotides agree with TRBD1. The CDR3 is 16 amino acids. The germline V gene has CDR1 SGDLS and CDR2 YYNGEE. In DNA, the CDR3 is TGTGCCAGCAGCGTAGGGCCCAGGGGGTTTCAAGAGACCCGGTACTTC. The encoded protein is CASSVGPRGFQETRYF.

This rearrangement joins TRBV7-2 to TRBJ1-5; D possibly corresponds to TRBD1 (6 bases). The germline gives CDR1 SGHTA, CDR2 FQGNSA. The CDR3 runs to 15 residues. V shed 0 bases and J shed 7 bases, with 13 bases lying between them. The CDR3 DNA reads as TGTGCCAGCAGCTTAGCCGTCGGACAGAAACAGCCCCAGCATTTT. This gives the protein CASSLAVGQKQPQHF.

V gene TRBV4-2 combines with J gene TRBJ1-2; 8 bases fit TRBD1. The CDR3 sequence is 16 residues long. Germline V gene data show CDR1 as LGHNA and CDR2 as YNFKEQ. The J segment lost 4 bases and the V segment lost 4 bases, leaving 11 bases of the junction unmatched. The CDR3, as DNA: TGTGCCAGCAGCCTGAACCCGCGGCAGGGGGCCTATGGCTACACCTTC. The encoded protein is CASSLNPRQGAYGYTF.